A single T cell receptor (beta chain) is shown here with its context. The data were obtained in a study of blood T cell repertoires in COVID-19. Study background: The analysed material was cDNA or gDNA that came from T cells, B-cell-depleted T cells, or PBMCs.

V gave up 5 bases and J gave up 6 bases, with 13 bases separating them. Germline CDR1 reads SGHVS; CDR2 reads FQNEAQ. The CDR3 is 14 amino acids. Authors' analysis steps: How many nucleated cells were present was estimated from reference gene primer amplification. Profiling relied on immunoSEQ multiplex PCR, and the TCRdb table lists in-frame clones only, not all of them. V, J and clone size are those of that table, while D and trimming were read from the DNA. This sample has around 120,000 clones, with 75% to 90% found just once. The sequenced material came from peripheral blood. The clonotype originates from a woman older than 75 with acute or convalescent COVID-19. The V call is TRBV7-8, the J call TRBJ1-4; D perhaps matches TRBD1 (5 bases). The CDR3 region is CASSLGGVYEKLFF. The CDR3, as DNA: TGTGCCAGCAGCCTGGGGGGGGTCTATGAAAAACTGTTTTTT.